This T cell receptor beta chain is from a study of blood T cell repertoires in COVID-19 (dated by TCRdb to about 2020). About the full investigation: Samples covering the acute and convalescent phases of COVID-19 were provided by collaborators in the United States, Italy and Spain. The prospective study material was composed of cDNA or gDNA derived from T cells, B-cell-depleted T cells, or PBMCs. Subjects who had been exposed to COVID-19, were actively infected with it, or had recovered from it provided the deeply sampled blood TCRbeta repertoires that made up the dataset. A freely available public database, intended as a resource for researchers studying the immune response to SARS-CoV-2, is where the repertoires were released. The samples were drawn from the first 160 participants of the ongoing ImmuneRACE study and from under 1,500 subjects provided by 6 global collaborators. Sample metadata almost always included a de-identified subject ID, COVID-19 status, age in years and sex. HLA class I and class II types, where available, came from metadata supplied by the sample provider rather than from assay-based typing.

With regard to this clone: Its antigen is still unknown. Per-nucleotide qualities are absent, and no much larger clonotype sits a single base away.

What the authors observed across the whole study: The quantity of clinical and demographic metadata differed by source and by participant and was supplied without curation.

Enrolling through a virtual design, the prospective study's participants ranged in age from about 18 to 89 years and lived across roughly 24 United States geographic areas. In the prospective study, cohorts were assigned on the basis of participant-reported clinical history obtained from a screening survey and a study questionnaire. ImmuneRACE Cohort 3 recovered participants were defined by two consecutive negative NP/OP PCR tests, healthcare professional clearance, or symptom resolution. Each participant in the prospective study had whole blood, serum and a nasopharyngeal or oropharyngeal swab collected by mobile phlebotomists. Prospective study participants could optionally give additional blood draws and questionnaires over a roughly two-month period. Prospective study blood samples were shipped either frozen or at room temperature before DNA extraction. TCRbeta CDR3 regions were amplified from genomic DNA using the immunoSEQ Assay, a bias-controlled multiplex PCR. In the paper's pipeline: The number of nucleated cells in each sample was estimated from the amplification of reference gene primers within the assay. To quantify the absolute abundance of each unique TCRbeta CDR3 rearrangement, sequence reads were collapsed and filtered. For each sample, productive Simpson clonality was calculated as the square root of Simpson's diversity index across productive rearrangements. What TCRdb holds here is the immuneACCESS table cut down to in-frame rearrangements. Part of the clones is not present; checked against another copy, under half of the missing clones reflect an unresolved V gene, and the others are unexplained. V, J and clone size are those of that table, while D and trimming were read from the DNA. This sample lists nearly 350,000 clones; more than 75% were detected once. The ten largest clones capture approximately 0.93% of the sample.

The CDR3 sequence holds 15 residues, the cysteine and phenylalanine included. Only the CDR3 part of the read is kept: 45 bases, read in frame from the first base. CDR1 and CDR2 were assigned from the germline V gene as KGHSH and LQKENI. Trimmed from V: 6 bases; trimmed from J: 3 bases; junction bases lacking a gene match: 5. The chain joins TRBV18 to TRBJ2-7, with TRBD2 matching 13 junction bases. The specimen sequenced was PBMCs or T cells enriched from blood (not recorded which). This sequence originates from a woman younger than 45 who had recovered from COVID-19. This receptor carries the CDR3 CASSVTSGGYYEQYF. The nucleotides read TGTGCCAGCTCGGTGACTAGCGGGGGGTACTACGAGCAGTACTTC.